This T cell receptor (beta chain) originates from a study of shared clonotypes between healthy human individuals (TCRdb year 2020). With regard to the full study: Three men and a couple of women, aged 18 to 49 years, made up the cohort. For each donor, three plates each were used for CD4 naive and CD4 memory, two plates were used for CD8 naive, and one plate was used for CD8 memory. To estimate repertoire size and how much clonotypes are shared between individuals, the study performed deep sequencing of blood TCR repertoires from roughly five healthy adults. Libraries were prepared and TCR repertoires were sequenced by different laboratories using diverse techniques, in order to increase sequencing depth and limit assay-specific biases. Each donor's leukapheresis produced roughly between roughly 0.85 and 9 billion PBMCs. Points the paper makes about the study in general: The genetic and exposure-history diversity represented was limited by the small number of donors. Larger estimated clonotype richness was generally found for naive subsets than for memory subsets. Even with the large sequencing depth, rarefaction of the sorted-subset datasets indicated that sequencing was incomplete. When a handful of donors were compared, the shared fraction of clonotypes was around 4.6% for naive CD4, over 3% for naive CD8, 2.3% for memory CD4, and 0.3% to 0.5% for memory CD8. Compared with non-shared clonotypes, clonotypes shared by all four sorted-subset donors had higher generation probabilities. Sampling was limited to blood, and TCR repertoires in tissue likely differ from TCR repertoires in blood. Pairwise subsampling led to the expectation that sequencing depth would affect the degree of clonotype sharing among donors.

CD8 naive samples were obtained by positive selection for CCR7 among CD45RO-negative cells, yielding a CD45RA+CCR7+ population from which TemRA cells were excluded. Healthy HIV-negative adults with no recently reported acute infections or vaccinations were included as donors. All donors were Caucasian adults living in Nashville, Tennessee, USA. Blood was collected by leukapheresis, and PBMCs were isolated by Ficoll-Histopaque density gradient centrifugation and then cryopreserved in liquid nitrogen vapor phase. Purity and quantity of every magnetically sorted T cell population were checked by analytical flow cytometry. Genomic DNA was isolated from each sorted fraction and quantified by UV absorbance on a Nanodrop 2000c. In regard to this clone: The clone's antigen remains unknown. Base quality data are lacking; no much larger clone is found one base away. The sample holds other DNA sequences that translate to the same CDR3.

Using the deep immunoSEQ assay, multiplex PCR amplified TCR CDR3 regions from genomic DNA. Extracted genomic DNA from each cell subset was spread evenly across all wells of several immunoSEQ 96-well plates, with each plate serving as a replicate. For sorted subsets, about 200 ng genomic DNA, equal to 30,000 or so T cell genomes, was loaded into each replicate PCR. The purified libraries were quantified using a Qubit 3.0 fluorometer, sized with a Bioanalyzer 2100, and then quantified again using the KAPA Library Quantification kit. A separate single-read 150-cycle Illumina NextSeq 550 flow cell was used to sequence each immunoSEQ 96-well plate. In the source study's methods: Because only junctional sequences without quality scores were contained in the immunoSEQ output, filtering matching that applied to full-length reads could not be performed. To assign V/J genes and CDR3, sequences were annotated using PyIR, a Python wrapper for IgBLAST v1.9, with IMGT germline references. Reads were filtered out if the reads had weak V/J assignments (E-value above 1e-6), no CDR3, stop codons, out-of-frame junctions, or ambiguous translated residues. V3J clonotypes were defined as sequences sharing an identical inferred V gene, J gene, and CDR3 amino acid sequence. To compute the percentage overlap between repertoires, the number of shared unique clonotypes was divided by the size of the smaller repertoire. RTK rarefaction, the Chao1 estimator, and Recon v2.1 estimates of unobserved clonotypes were used to assess repertoire richness. Generation probabilities were computed with OLGA for all TCRbeta clonotypes obtained by the gDNA method from four donors. TCRdb took over this immuneACCESS table, retaining in-frame rearrangements with V and J assigned. Such tables are incomplete; in checked studies, under half of the missing clones stem from an unresolved V gene, and the remainder is unexplained. The V and J calls and clone size come from that table; D and trimming were worked out from the DNA. The sample table contains around 2,100,000 clones; only one count was recorded for about 95% of them. The ten most abundant clones make up more than 0.9% of the sample.

This clonotype was obtained from a man between 18 and 29 years old in good health. Input material: naive CD8+ T cells sorted from blood. The sample's cell subset or site label is to be understood as: CD45RA+CCR7+.

The DNA sequence reads TGTGCCAGCAGCGTAGACTCCGGCGATACGCAGTATTTT. The translation is CASSVDSGDTQYF. The chain links TRBV9 with TRBJ2-3, with no reliable assignment of the D segment. V loses 0 bases, J loses 6 bases, and the germline ends lie 8 bases apart. Per the germline V gene, SGDLS is the CDR1 and YYNGEE is the CDR2. The CDR3, cysteine through phenylalanine, is 13 amino acids long. Just the 39-base CDR3 DNA is kept, in frame starting at base 1.